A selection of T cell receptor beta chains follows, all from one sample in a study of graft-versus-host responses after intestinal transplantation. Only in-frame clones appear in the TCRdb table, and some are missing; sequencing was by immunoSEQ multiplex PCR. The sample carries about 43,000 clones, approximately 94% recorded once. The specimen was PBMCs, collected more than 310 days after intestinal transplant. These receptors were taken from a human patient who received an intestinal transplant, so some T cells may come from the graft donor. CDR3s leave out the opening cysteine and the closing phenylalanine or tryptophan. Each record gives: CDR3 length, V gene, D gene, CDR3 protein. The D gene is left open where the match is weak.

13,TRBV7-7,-,ASSLNRDPTGELF
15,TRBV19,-,ASLGRKVGYSNQPQH
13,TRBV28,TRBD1,ASSLPGTDLDEQY
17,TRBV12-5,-,ASGLAALANKKHQETQY
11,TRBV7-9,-,ASSPTGNTEAF
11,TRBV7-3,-,ASSPQGRETQY
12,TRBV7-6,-,ASSLGPIQETQY
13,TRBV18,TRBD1,ASSPDRENTGELF
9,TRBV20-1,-,SAPGGDGYT
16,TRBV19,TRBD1,ASLPGTGAYKSNQPQH
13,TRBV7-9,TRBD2,ASRPIKAGEREQY
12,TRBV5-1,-,ASSLSSPGNTIY
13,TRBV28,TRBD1,ASSFGQEGTDTQY
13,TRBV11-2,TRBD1,ASSTEDRGRETQY
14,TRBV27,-,ASSFGAGYSNQPQH
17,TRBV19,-,ASSIDAGVGGMAKNIQY
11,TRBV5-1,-,ASSLGVDNEQF
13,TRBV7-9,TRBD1,ASSRQGAAGNTIY
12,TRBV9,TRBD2,ASSVVAGVDTQY
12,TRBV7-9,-,ASSPLAQGAEAF